One T cell receptor (beta chain) is described in this entry. In germline, CDR1 is MNHEY, CDR2 SVGAGI. The CDR3 loop spans 14 amino acids. Between the trimmed V and J ends, which lost 0 bases and 4 bases, there was a span of 10 bases. This table comes from immunoSEQ multiplex PCR, and its TCRdb copy is limited to in-frame clones, with some not included. The data show roughly 99,000 clones, about 92% seen once. The data are from a study of T cell changes during pregnancy in multiple sclerosis. The chain joins TRBV6-5 to TRBJ2-7; maybe TRBD1 (5 bases). This clonotype was sampled from a female donor in good health, enrolled as a control in a pregnancy study. The starting material was peripheral blood, obtained after pregnancy. The CDR3 coding sequence is TGTGCCAGCAGTTACTCTTCAGGGCCGTACGAGCAGTACTTC. Encoded protein: CASSYSSGPYEQYF.